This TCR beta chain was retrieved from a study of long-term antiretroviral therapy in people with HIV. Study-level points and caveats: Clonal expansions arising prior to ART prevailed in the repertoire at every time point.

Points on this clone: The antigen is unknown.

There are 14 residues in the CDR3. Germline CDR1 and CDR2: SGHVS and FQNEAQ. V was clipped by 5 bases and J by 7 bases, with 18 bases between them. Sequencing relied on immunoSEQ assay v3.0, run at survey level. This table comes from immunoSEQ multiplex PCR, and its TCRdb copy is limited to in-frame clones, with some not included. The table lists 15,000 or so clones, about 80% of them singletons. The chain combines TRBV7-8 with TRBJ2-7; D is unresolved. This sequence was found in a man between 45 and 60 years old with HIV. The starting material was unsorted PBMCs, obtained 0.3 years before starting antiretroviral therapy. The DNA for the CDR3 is TGTGCCAGCAGCCTAGATAGTCCCCGGCGAGAGCAGTACTTC. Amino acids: CASSLDSPRREQYF.